The rows below give T cell receptor beta chains drawn from one sample of a study of regulatory T cells in long-lasting Graves disease. TCRdb called the multiplex PCR reads again in MiXCR, with one record for every CDR3 protein. The sample gives roughly 470,000 distinct CDR3 sequences, around 21% of which show up once; 7% to 10% is in the top ten. Material: peripheral blood mononuclear cells (PBMCs), obtained when the disease was refractory, from a patient treated with antithyroid drugs. These receptors originate from a female donor with Graves disease. CDR3s include the opening cysteine and the closing phenylalanine or tryptophan. A D gene is named only where the DNA matches it firmly. A clone size is listed for some rows: how often the clone was seen (once, few, many), or a class if it is expanded.

CDR3 DNA: TGTGCCTGGAAGCTGCAGACGACTAACTATGGCTACACCTTC
CDR3 protein: CAWKLQTTNYGYTF
clone size: .
V gene: TRBV30
J gene: TRBJ1-2
D gene: .

CDR3 DNA: TGTGCCAGCAGCTCCGGGACAGCCAAATACGAGCAGTACTTC
CDR3 protein: CASSSGTAKYEQYF
clone size: many
V gene: TRBV12-3/TRBV12-4
J gene: TRBJ2-7
D gene: TRBD1

CDR3 DNA: TGTGCCAGCAGCGACAGGGGAGGTATCGGAAACACCATATATTTT
CDR3 protein: CASSDRGGIGNTIYF
clone size: many
V gene: TRBV12-3/TRBV12-4
J gene: TRBJ1-3
D gene: TRBD1

CDR3 DNA: TGTGCCACCAGCAGAGGAGTGGACAGGTATCAAGAGACCCAGTACTTC
CDR3 protein: CATSRGVDRYQETQYF
clone size: many
V gene: TRBV15
J gene: TRBJ2-5
D gene: TRBD1

CDR3 DNA: TGTGCCAGCAAGCTAGGGACAGGGGGCACCGGGGAGCTGTTTTTT
CDR3 protein: CASKLGTGGTGELFF
clone size: .
V gene: TRBV28
J gene: TRBJ2-2
D gene: TRBD1

CDR3 DNA: TGTGCCAGCAGTTCGGGACTAGCGGGACCCCGGGGCGAGCAGTACTTC
CDR3 protein: CASSSGLAGPRGEQYF
clone size: many
V gene: TRBV28
J gene: TRBJ2-7
D gene: TRBD2

CDR3 DNA: TGTGCCAGCACCGCCGTGATACTGATAAGGGACACAGATACGCAGTATTTT
CDR3 protein: CASTAVILIRDTDTQYF
clone size: .
V gene: TRBV28
J gene: TRBJ2-3
D gene: .

CDR3 DNA: TGTGCCAGCAGTTTTGAGGGCGGGGAGCTGTTTTTT
CDR3 protein: CASSFEGGELFF
clone size: .
V gene: TRBV27
J gene: TRBJ2-2
D gene: .

CDR3 DNA: TGTGCCAGCAAGTCAACCAAGTGGGGGACAGGGGGCGTCGACACTGAAGCTTTCTTT
CDR3 protein: CASKSTKWGTGGVDTEAFF
clone size: few
V gene: TRBV27
J gene: TRBJ1-1
D gene: TRBD1

CDR3 DNA: TGTGCCAGCAGTGAAGCGGGCAGCCACACTGAAGCTTTCTTT
CDR3 protein: CASSEAGSHTEAFF
clone size: few
V gene: TRBV6-1
J gene: TRBJ1-1
D gene: .

CDR3 DNA: TGCAGCGTTCGACGGAGCTCTGGAAACACCATATATTTT
CDR3 protein: CSVRRSSGNTIYF
clone size: .
V gene: TRBV29-1
J gene: TRBJ1-3
D gene: .

CDR3 DNA: TGTGCCAGCACCCCAATCGGGAGCGGCTATGGCTACACCTTC
CDR3 protein: CASTPIGSGYGYTF
clone size: many
V gene: TRBV12-3/TRBV12-4
J gene: TRBJ1-2
D gene: .

CDR3 DNA: TGTGCCAGCTTGGGACTAGCGCCTTACAATGAGCAGTTCTTC
CDR3 protein: CASLGLAPYNEQFF
clone size: once
V gene: TRBV2
J gene: TRBJ2-1
D gene: TRBD2

CDR3 DNA: TGTGCCAGCAAGCCTACAGGGAACACTGAAGCTTTCTTT
CDR3 protein: CASKPTGNTEAFF
clone size: few
V gene: TRBV2
J gene: TRBJ1-1
D gene: .

CDR3 DNA: TGTGCCAGCAGAACAATCGGGCAGGGAGGCCATGAGCAGTTCTTC
CDR3 protein: CASRTIGQGGHEQFF
clone size: few
V gene: TRBV28
J gene: TRBJ2-1
D gene: .

CDR3 DNA: TGTGCCATCAGTACCGGGACAGGGCCCAACGCCCAGCATTTT
CDR3 protein: CAISTGTGPNAQHF
clone size: few
V gene: TRBV10-3
J gene: TRBJ1-5
D gene: TRBD1

CDR3 DNA: TGTGCCAGCAGCGCGGGACTAGCGTTCCAAGAGACCCAGTACTTC
CDR3 protein: CASSAGLAFQETQYF
clone size: few
V gene: TRBV7-9
J gene: TRBJ2-5
D gene: TRBD2

CDR3 DNA: TGTGCCAGCAGTGACACTAGCGGGAGGGCCAACGAGCAGTACTTC
CDR3 protein: CASSDTSGRANEQYF
clone size: many
V gene: TRBV6-1
J gene: TRBJ2-7
D gene: TRBD2

CDR3 DNA: TGTGCCAGCAGCCACAGGGTGGCCGACAATGAGCAGTTCTTC
CDR3 protein: CASSHRVADNEQFF
clone size: .
V gene: TRBV2
J gene: TRBJ2-1
D gene: .

CDR3 DNA: TGTGCCAGCAGCTTAGCTGGGGCGGGGGGGGACACTGAAGCTTTCTTT
CDR3 protein: CASSLAGAGGDTEAFF
clone size: .
V gene: TRBV7-9
J gene: TRBJ1-1
D gene: .

CDR3 DNA: TGTGCCTGGAGTGACTACGAGCAGTACTTC
CDR3 protein: CAWSDYEQYF
clone size: few
V gene: TRBV30
J gene: TRBJ2-7
D gene: .

CDR3 DNA: TGTGCCACCCGACTGGGGGAGACCCAGTACTTC
CDR3 protein: CATRLGETQYF
clone size: many
V gene: TRBV6-1
J gene: TRBJ2-5
D gene: .

CDR3 DNA: TGTGCCTGGTCAGGGGGCTTAACCGGGGAGCTGTTTTTT
CDR3 protein: CAWSGGLTGELFF
clone size: many
V gene: TRBV30
J gene: TRBJ2-2
D gene: TRBD1

CDR3 DNA: TGTGCCAGCAGCGTAGACCCTAGCTCCTACGAGCAGTACTTC
CDR3 protein: CASSVDPSSYEQYF
clone size: .
V gene: TRBV9
J gene: TRBJ2-7
D gene: .

CDR3 DNA: TGTGCCAGCAGTGATAAAATCGGAGGAGAGACCCAGTACTTC
CDR3 protein: CASSDKIGGETQYF
clone size: .
V gene: TRBV6-1
J gene: TRBJ2-5
D gene: .

CDR3 DNA: TGTGCCAGCAAGTTTAGTACCGGGGAGCTGTTTTTT
CDR3 protein: CASKFSTGELFF
clone size: many
V gene: TRBV28
J gene: TRBJ2-2
D gene: .

CDR3 DNA: TGTGCCAGCAGGAGGAGGGAAAGTCCCTATGGCTACACCTTC
CDR3 protein: CASRRRESPYGYTF
clone size: many
V gene: TRBV2
J gene: TRBJ1-2
D gene: .

CDR3 DNA: TGTGCCTGGAGTGCGGGGACAGCCATAGCAAGAAATCAGCCCCAGCATTTT
CDR3 protein: CAWSAGTAIARNQPQHF
clone size: few
V gene: TRBV30
J gene: TRBJ1-5
D gene: TRBD1

CDR3 DNA: TGTGCCAGCAGTAGACTCGGGACTAGCGGACTATACGAGCAGTACTTC
CDR3 protein: CASSRLGTSGLYEQYF
clone size: many
V gene: TRBV6-2/TRBV6-3
J gene: TRBJ2-7
D gene: TRBD2

CDR3 DNA: TGTGCCAGCAGTTTCTTTGGGCCCGGGACTAGCGGGAAATCCGGGGAGCTGTTTTTT
CDR3 protein: CASSFFGPGTSGKSGELFF
clone size: .
V gene: TRBV28
J gene: TRBJ2-2
D gene: TRBD2

CDR3 DNA: TGCGCCAGCAGTGTTACGGGAGGGGGAAACATTCAGTACTTC
CDR3 protein: CASSVTGGGNIQYF
clone size: few
V gene: TRBV10-2
J gene: TRBJ2-4
D gene: TRBD2

CDR3 DNA: TGTGCCAGCAGCCCTGGCGCAGGGGGCGACTATGGCTACACCTTC
CDR3 protein: CASSPGAGGDYGYTF
clone size: many
V gene: TRBV7-2
J gene: TRBJ1-2
D gene: TRBD1

CDR3 DNA: TGTGCCAGCGGAACAGGGGCCGCTGGCTACACCTTC
CDR3 protein: CASGTGAAGYTF
clone size: many
V gene: TRBV12-3/TRBV12-4
J gene: TRBJ1-2
D gene: TRBD1

CDR3 DNA: TGTGCCAGCAGCTTCTCGCCGGGACAGCAGCAAGAGACCCAGTACTTC
CDR3 protein: CASSFSPGQQQETQYF
clone size: few
V gene: TRBV7-6
J gene: TRBJ2-5
D gene: TRBD1

CDR3 DNA: TGTGCCAGCAGTACAAGGGGGGCCCAGTACTTC
CDR3 protein: CASSTRGAQYF
clone size: few
V gene: TRBV7-9
J gene: TRBJ2-5
D gene: .

CDR3 DNA: TGTGCCAGCAGTTACGATAGAGTCTACGAGCAGTACTTC
CDR3 protein: CASSYDRVYEQYF
clone size: many
V gene: TRBV6-2/TRBV6-3
J gene: TRBJ2-7
D gene: .

CDR3 DNA: TGTGCCAGCAAACAGGTTCGCGATGAGCAGTTCTTC
CDR3 protein: CASKQVRDEQFF
clone size: few
V gene: TRBV28
J gene: TRBJ2-1
D gene: .

CDR3 DNA: TGTGCCAGCAGTTTATCGGCCGTGGGACACCGGTTTTTT
CDR3 protein: CASSLSAVGHRFF
clone size: .
V gene: TRBV27
J gene: TRBJ2-2
D gene: .

CDR3 DNA: TGTGCCAGCAGTGAAATTGGCGACAGTTACTACGAGCAGTACTTC
CDR3 protein: CASSEIGDSYYEQYF
clone size: many
V gene: TRBV6-1
J gene: TRBJ2-7
D gene: .

CDR3 DNA: TGTGCCAGCAGCTTGTGGACTAGCGGGGTAGAGCACCACTTC
CDR3 protein: CASSLWTSGVEHHF
clone size: few
V gene: TRBV5-6
J gene: TRBJ2-7
D gene: TRBD2